A single sample is the source of the 10 T cell receptor beta chains below, sequenced in a study of blood T cells in healthy people across ages. The second PCR ran about 6 to 11 cycles with a sample-barcoded 5' primer and J-beta primers. TCRdb analysed the 5' RACE reads with MiXCR anew, one entry per CDR3 protein. Among roughly 1.9 million distinct CDR3 sequences listed, approximately 40% were seen once. Sample: blood. The source is a human donor in good health.

This clonotype was seen only a few times. The chain combines TRBV4-1 with TRBJ2-7, with TRBD1 identical over 7 bases. The CDR3 consists of 17 residues. From germline, CDR1 is MGHRA and CDR2 YSYEKL. Unmatched junction bases numbered 10, after V lost 1 base and J lost 1 base. The CDR3 bases are TGCGCCAGCAGCCAAGGACCATTAGGGGGCCGATCCTACGAGCAGTACTTC. Amino acid sequence: CASSQGPLGGRSYEQYF.

V and J are TRBV11-2 and TRBJ2-7; D is tentatively TRBD1 or TRBD2 (5 bases each). V dropped 5 bases and J dropped 2 bases, with 19 bases sitting between them. Germline loops: CDR1 SGHAT, CDR2 FQNNGV. The CDR3 consists of 16 residues. The CDR3: CASSLHRGSTTYEQYF. The CDR3 DNA follows: TGTGCCAGCAGCCTCCATCGGGGCAGCACGACCTACGAGCAGTACTTC.

In this sample, this clonotype turned up a few times. The chain couples TRBV20-1 to TRBJ1-1, with D possibly matching TRBD1 (5 bases). There are 14 residues in the CDR3. Looked up from germline, CDR1 is DFQATT and CDR2 is SNEGSKA (reference sequence). The V gene lost 5 bases and the J gene lost 3 bases, with 16 bases spanning the gap. The CDR3 sequence: CSAAQGFGDTEAFF. The DNA of the CDR3 is TGCAGTGCTGCCCAGGGTTTCGGAGACACTGAAGCTTTCTTT.

The rearrangement uses TRBV6-1 and TRBJ1-5, with a weak D call TRBD1 (5 bases). From germline, CDR1 is MNHNS and CDR2 SASEGT. The CDR3 has 13 residues. V lost 10 bases and J lost 3, with 13 bases in between. CDR3: CATQLQDNQPQHF. The CDR3 DNA reads TGTGCCACCCAATTACAGGACAATCAGCCCCAGCATTTT.

This chain links TRBV6-4 with TRBJ2-3; TRBD2 aligns across 10 bases. Germline-derived CDR1 and CDR2 are MRHNA and SNTAGT. The CDR3 covers 17 residues. With V trimmed by 0 bases and J by 3 bases, 6 bases remained unmatched. CDR3 protein: CASSDSSGGASTDTQYF. CDR3 in DNA: TGTGCCAGCAGTGACTCCAGCGGGGGGGCCAGTACAGATACGCAGTATTTT.

The chain joins TRBV20-1 to TRBJ2-6, with D uncertain. Germline V gene sequence: CDR1 DFQATT, CDR2 SNEGSKA (reference sequence). The CDR3 contains 13 residues. The V end lost 5 bases, the J end lost 0 bases, and 5 bases lay between the germline ends. CDR3 protein: CSALRSGANVLTF. The CDR3 DNA reads as TGCAGTGCTCTACGCTCTGGGGCCAACGTCCTGACTTTC.

This clonotype was recorded a few times. The CDR3 protein is CASSLGDTAGGLYGYTF. CDR3 nucleotides: TGTGCCAGCAGTTTGGGTGATACAGCCGGGGGGTTATATGGCTACACCTTC. The chain links TRBV28 to TRBJ1-2, with D maybe TRBD1 (5 bases). Germline V gives CDR1 MDHEN, CDR2 SYDVKM. CDR3 size: 17 residues. V dropped 3 bases and J dropped 5 bases, with 22 bases sitting between them.

The chain links TRBV3-1 to TRBJ1-2; the D gene is possibly TRBD1 (5 bases). Germline loops: CDR1 LGHDT, CDR2 YNNKEL (reference sequence). This CDR3 has 16 amino acids. V lost 2 bases, J lost 5 bases, and 18 bases lay in between. DNA of the CDR3: TGTGCCAGCAGCCAAAGAGACCGGGACCGAGGTTATGGCTACACCTTC. It yields the protein CASSQRDRDRGYGYTF. The full variable domain, rest sourced from reference TRBV3-1 and TRBJ1-2, is DTAVSQTPKYLVTQMGNDKSIKCEQNLGHDTMYWYKQDSKKFLKIMFSYNNKELIINETVPNRFSPKSPDKAHLNLHINSLELGDSAVYFCASSQRDRDRGYGYTFGSGTRLTVV.

CDR3 protein: CASSKGDSGNTIYF. DNA of the CDR3: TGTGCCAGCAGCAAAGGGGACTCTGGAAACACCATATATTTT. The chain uses TRBV21-1 and TRBJ1-3. TRBV21-1 is a recognized pseudogene. The CDR3 is 14 residues long.

The V gene is TRBV9, the J gene TRBJ1-2; TRBD1 aligns across 8 bases. There are 14 residues in the CDR3. The V gene end was trimmed by 6 bases and the J gene end by 0 bases; junction bases not matched to a gene: 4. Germline CDR1 is SGDLS and CDR2 is YYNGEE. DNA for the CDR3: TGTGCCAGCAACAGGGGGGAGACTAACTATGGCTACACCTTC. Amino acids: CASNRGETNYGYTF.